Listed below are T cell receptor beta chains from one sample, sequenced in a study of regulatory T cells in long-lasting Graves disease. TCRdb independently ran MiXCR on the multiplex PCR reads; one entry per CDR3 protein. The top ten hold 20% to 25% of the sample, which has 400,000 to 500,000 distinct CDR3 sequences, about 16% seen once. Separately, the same data were catalogued under a study of T cells in Graves' hyperthyroidism and ophthalmopathy.

Sequences were derived from peripheral blood mononuclear cells (PBMCs), sampled at new diagnosis, from a patient treated with antithyroid drugs. These receptors were collected from a woman between 18 and 29 years old with Graves disease. Both conserved end residues are part of each CDR3. A D gene is named only where the DNA matches it firmly. Size is stated for part of the rows, as once, few or many counts, or as a class when the clone is expanded.

TRBJ2-7 TRBV6-1 many . CASSESWTGGRASYEQYF TGTGCCAGCAGTGAATCGTGGACAGGAGGGAGGGCCTCCTACGAGCAGTACTTC
TRBJ1-1 TRBV7-2 many . CASSPGRREAFF TGTGCCAGCAGCCCGGGACGGAGAGAAGCTTTCTTT
TRBJ2-7 TRBV6-1 once . CASKSLAVRSYEQYF TGTGCCAGCAAGTCCCTTGCAGTACGATCCTACGAGCAGTACTTC
TRBJ2-7 TRBV27 . . CASSLGAGSCEQYF TGTGCCAGCAGTTTAGGAGCAGGATCCTGCGAGCAGTACTTC
TRBJ1-4 TRBV20-1 . TRBD1 CSARGQEEKLFF TGCAGTGCAAGGGGGCAGGAGGAAAAACTGTTTTTT
TRBJ2-7 TRBV5-1 many TRBD2 CASSPTTSGSFYEQYF TGCGCCAGCAGCCCCACGACTAGCGGGAGCTTCTACGAGCAGTACTTC
TRBJ2-7 TRBV6-1 many . CASMGPGGTGAEQYF TGTGCCAGCATGGGACCCGGTGGCACGGGGGCCGAGCAGTACTTC
TRBJ1-1 TRBV12-3/TRBV12-4 many . CASRFRGLHTEAFF TGTGCCAGCAGATTCAGGGGACTACACACTGAAGCTTTCTTT
TRBJ1-5 TRBV27 . TRBD1 CASSFRDRANQPQHF TGTGCCAGCAGTTTCAGGGACAGGGCAAATCAGCCCCAGCATTTT
TRBJ2-1 TRBV11-2 many . CASSLDMGVSYNEQFF TGTGCCAGCAGCTTAGATATGGGCGTCTCCTACAATGAGCAGTTCTTC
TRBJ2-1 TRBV7-2 many TRBD2 CASSLKREGVEQFF TGTGCCAGCAGCTTAAAACGGGAGGGCGTTGAGCAGTTCTTC
TRBJ2-3 TRBV7-2 . . CASSLASGLSTDTQYF TGTGCCAGCAGCTTAGCGAGCGGCCTAAGCACAGATACGCAGTATTTT
TRBJ2-7 TRBV5-1 few . CASSLNSGGAGEQYF TGCGCCAGCAGCTTGAACAGCGGAGGAGCGGGCGAGCAGTACTTC
TRBJ1-5 TRBV28 many TRBD1 CASSPPDREQPQHF TGTGCCAGCAGCCCACCCGACAGGGAACAGCCCCAGCATTTT
TRBJ1-6 TRBV6-5 once . CASSYSASGSSYNSPLHF TGTGCCAGCAGTTACTCGGCATCGGGGAGCTCCTATAATTCACCCCTCCACTTT
TRBJ1-1 TRBV10-3 few . CAISPYQGTNSEAFF TGTGCCATCAGTCCTTATCAGGGGACCAATTCCGAAGCTTTCTTT
TRBJ1-5 TRBV12-3/TRBV12-4 many . CASSFSGSSQPQHF TGTGCCAGCAGTTTTTCAGGGTCCTCCCAGCCCCAGCATTTT
TRBJ1-1 TRBV7-9 many . CASSLGGGGVAEAFF TGTGCCAGCAGCTTAGGAGGGGGAGGTGTCGCTGAAGCTTTCTTT
TRBJ2-5 TRBV10-2 few TRBD2 CASSHGLEKETQYF TGCGCCAGCAGCCACGGACTAGAGAAGGAGACCCAGTACTTC
TRBJ1-3 TRBV30 . TRBD1 CAWSPPGGTRNTIYF TGTGCCTGGAGTCCCCCAGGGGGAACTAGAAACACCATATATTTT
TRBJ2-7 TRBV12-3/TRBV12-4 many . CASSRTGYYEQYF TGTGCCAGCAGTCGGACCGGCTACTACGAGCAGTACTTC
TRBJ2-2 TRBV10-3 . TRBD1 CAISESGTAPNTGELFF TGTGCCATCAGTGAGTCGGGGACAGCACCGAACACCGGGGAGCTGTTTTTT
TRBJ2-2 TRBV15 few . CATSREGGELFF TGTGCCACCAGCAGGGAGGGAGGGGAGCTGTTTTTT
TRBJ2-1 TRBV24-1 . . CATSDQGDEQFF TGTGCCACCAGTGATCAGGGAGACGAGCAGTTCTTC
TRBJ2-7 TRBV20-1 many . CSAWGNEQYF TGCAGTGCTTGGGGTAACGAGCAGTACTTC
TRBJ1-5 TRBV6-1 many . CASSEFGNQPQHF TGTGCCAGCAGTGAGTTTGGCAATCAGCCCCAGCATTTT
TRBJ2-7 TRBV25-1 few . CASSASGTSYEQYF TGTGCCAGCAGTGCGAGCGGAACCTCCTACGAGCAGTACTTC
TRBJ2-5 TRBV4-1 . TRBD1 CASSPLAGGMETQYF TGCGCCAGCAGCCCGCTCGCAGGGGGCATGGAGACCCAGTACTTC
TRBJ2-5 TRBV20-1 many . CSASYGNQETQYF TGCAGTGCTAGTTACGGGAACCAAGAGACCCAGTACTTC
TRBJ2-1 TRBV20-1 many TRBD2 CSAREIGLAGFYNEQFF TGCAGTGCTAGAGAAATTGGACTAGCGGGCTTTTACAACGAGCAGTTCTTC
TRBJ2-7 TRBV6-5 many . CASSFGETSSYEQYF TGTGCCAGCAGTTTCGGGGAGACCAGCTCCTACGAGCAGTACTTC
TRBJ2-1 TRBV7-2 many . CASTTSRVAHEQFF TGTGCCAGCACCACTAGTCGGGTCGCTCATGAGCAGTTCTTC
TRBJ2-2 TRBV28 many TRBD2 CASSPSLGTTSSGELFF TGTGCCAGCTCCCCTTCTTTAGGGACTACCTCTTCCGGGGAGCTGTTTTTT
TRBJ1-5 TRBV25-1 . TRBD1 CASSAGGGDQPQHF TGTGCCAGCAGTGCAGGGGGTGGAGATCAGCCCCAGCATTTT
TRBJ2-7 TRBV18 few TRBD2 CASSPRKIGAGDYEQYF TGTGCCAGCTCACCAAGAAAGATAGGAGCGGGAGACTACGAGCAGTACTTC
TRBJ2-7 TRBV7-9 many . CASSLDSETYEQYF TGTGCCAGCAGCTTAGATTCAGAAACCTACGAGCAGTACTTC
TRBJ1-1 TRBV10-3 few . CAISRENTEAFF TGTGCCATCAGTCGGGAGAACACTGAAGCTTTCTTT
TRBJ1-1 TRBV5-1 many . CASSLRRYNTEAFF TGTGCCAGCAGCTTGAGGCGGTATAACACTGAAGCTTTCTTT
TRBJ2-1 TRBV29-1 few . CSVGGSNEQSF TGCAGCGTTGGTGGCAGCAATGAGCAGTCCTTC
TRBJ1-1 TRBV2 many . CASIWGQDSGEIF TGTGCCAGCATTTGGGGCCAGGACAGTGGGGAGATTTTT
TRBJ1-1 TRBV6-2/TRBV6-3 . . CASTSQPLATEAFF TGTGCCAGCACCTCCCAACCGTTGGCCACTGAAGCTTTCTTT
TRBJ1-6 TRBV19 . . CASRLRERVAPLHF TGTGCCAGTAGGCTCAGGGAGCGGGTGGCACCCCTCCACTTT
TRBJ1-6 TRBV28 many . CASSLIWTAVYNSPLHF TGTGCCAGCAGCTTAATCTGGACAGCTGTCTATAATTCACCCCTCCACTTT
TRBJ2-4 TRBV12-3/TRBV12-4 many TRBD2 CASSFGGGVAKNIQYF TGTGCCAGCAGTTTTGGGGGGGGGGTGGCCAAAAACATTCAGTACTTC